The 15 T cell receptor beta chains presented below share a single source sample, sequenced in a study of a mutant IDH1 vaccine in newly diagnosed glioma. The antigens of these receptors remain unknown. Method: immunoSEQ multiplex PCR; TCRdb's copy keeps in-frame clones and lacks some. This sample has around 41,000 clones, with 78% found just once. Sample time point: week 23, last vaccination. Doses consisted of 300 ug of mutant IDH1 20-mer peptide each, paired with topical imiquimod. Here the sequenced sample was PBMCs, taken from a glioma patient whose treatment included an IDH1 peptide vaccine. Every receptor here comes from a woman aged 40 to 50 with glioma. Some clones in this sample may be carry-over from other donors' samples.

The chain links TRBV11-3 to TRBJ2-2, with 10 bases identical to TRBD1. V trimming: 5 bases; J trimming: 5 bases; junction bases outside the gene matches: 5. Germline CDR1 reads SGHNT; CDR2 reads YENEEA. The CDR3 contains 15 residues. CDR3 DNA sequence: TGTGCCAGCAGCACCGGGACAGGGGAAACCGGGGAGCTGTTTTTT. Protein product: CASSTGTGETGELFF.

The chain joins TRBV5-4 to TRBJ2-3, with a tentative D call TRBD2 (5 bases). Germline V CDR1 and CDR2: SGHNT, YYREEE (reference sequence). V gave up 0 bases and J gave up 0 bases, with 5 bases separating them. The CDR3 loop spans 14 amino acids. CDR3 sequence: CASSLAGSTDTQYF. CDR3 in DNA: TGTGCCAGCAGCTTGGCGGGGAGCACAGATACGCAGTATTTT.

The rearrangement links TRBV5-1 to TRBJ1-5; the D gene is possibly TRBD1 (5 bases). The CDR3 runs 15 residues. V gave up 1 base and J gave up 4 bases, with 12 bases separating them. Germline CDR1 reads SGHRS; CDR2 reads YFSETQ. CDR3 loop: CASSLIGGGNQPQHF. DNA of the CDR3: TGCGCCAGCAGCTTGATCGGGGGGGGGAATCAGCCCCAGCATTTT.

This chain links TRBV19 with TRBJ2-1; tentative D call: TRBD1 (5 bases). The germline V gene has CDR1 LNHDA and CDR2 SQIVND (reference sequence). V lost 9 bases, J lost 9 bases, and 12 bases lay in between. The CDR3 extends over 11 amino acids. The CDR3 nucleotides read TGTGCCAGAGAAACAGGTGGTGAGCAGTTCTTC. It specifies CARETGGEQFF. The full variable domain, its missing parts supplied by reference TRBV19 and TRBJ2-1, is DGGITQSPKYLFRKEGQNVTLSCEQNLNHDAMYWYRQDPGQGLRLIYYSQIVNDFQKGDIAEGYSVSREKKESFPLTVTSAQKNPTAFYLCARETGGEQFFGPGTRLTVL.

The chain joins TRBV27 to TRBJ1-4; 10 bases are a match to TRBD1. The CDR3 totals 18 residues. Unmatched junction bases numbered 11, after V lost 5 bases and J lost 2 bases. CDR1 MNHEY and CDR2 SMNVEV come from the germline V gene (reference sequence). CDR3 nucleotide sequence: TGTGCCAGCAGTCTAAGACAGGGGGCAAGAAGGACTAATGAAAAACTGTTTTTT. It is translated as CASSLRQGARRTNEKLFF.

The chain links TRBV27 to TRBJ2-5; 8 bases map to TRBD2. Germline V gene sequence: CDR1 MNHEY, CDR2 SMNVEV (reference sequence). Germline trimming cut 4 bases from V and 7 bases from J; bases unmatched to any gene: 5. The CDR3 totals 13 residues. The CDR3 nucleotides read TGTGCCAGCAGTTCCCACCGGGGGGGGACCCAGTACTTC. Translation: CASSSHRGGTQYF.

The rearrangement joins TRBV5-6 to TRBJ1-1; weak D call: TRBD1 (5 bases). The V end was cut by 4 bases, the J end by 6 bases, with 10 bases between. Germline V gives CDR1 SGHDT, CDR2 YYEEEE. The CDR3 contains 12 residues. This CDR3 is CASSLGEAEAFF. The CDR3, as DNA: TGTGCCAGCAGCCTAGGGGAGGCTGAAGCTTTCTTT.

This clone is a singleton in its sample. The CDR3 protein is CASSQYTGGIGNTIYF. DNA of the CDR3: TGTGCCAGCAGCCAGTATACAGGGGGCATTGGAAACACCATATATTTT. The V and J genes are TRBV4-2 and TRBJ1-3, with 9 nucleotides matching TRBD1. Germline V gene lookup returns CDR1 LGHNA and CDR2 YNFKEQ. V shed 3 bases, J shed 3 bases, and the junction held 6 bases outside the gene matches. The CDR3 extends over 16 amino acids.

This sequence joins TRBV29-1 and TRBJ2-3; D ambiguous. V gave up 2 bases and J gave up 0 bases, with 9 bases separating them. The CDR3 contains 14 residues. The germline gives CDR1 SQVTM, CDR2 ANQGSEA. The CDR3 reads CSVEKSGSTDTQYF. DNA of the CDR3: TGCAGCGTTGAAAAATCCGGGAGCACAGATACGCAGTATTTT.

The gene calls are TRBV15 and TRBJ1-5; perhaps TRBD1 as D (5 bases). The CDR3 is made up of 15 amino acids. Germline CDR1 reads LNHNV; CDR2 reads YYDKDF (reference sequence). V lost 0 bases, J lost 10 bases, and 16 bases lay in between. The CDR3, as DNA: TGTGCCACCAGCAGAGATCGGGCAAAGGGGCAACCCCAGCATTTT. The encoded protein is CATSRDRAKGQPQHF.

Note on this clone: Different DNA sequences within this sample yield the same CDR3. This rearrangement joins TRBV27 to TRBJ1-1; D unresolved. Germline CDR1 and CDR2: MNHEY and SMNVEV (reference sequence). Trimming stripped 6 bases from V and 1 base from J, with 3 bases between. This CDR3 has 11 amino acids. CDR3: CASRRNTEAFF. CDR3 coding DNA: TGTGCCAGCAGAAGGAACACTGAAGCTTTCTTT.

The rearrangement joins TRBV19 to TRBJ1-5; perhaps TRBD1 as D (5 bases). The V and J ends lost 0 bases and 4 bases respectively, with 10 bases between them. Germline loops: CDR1 LNHDA, CDR2 SQIVND (reference sequence). The CDR3 consists of 15 residues. The CDR3 spells CASSIDLQANQPQHF. CDR3 sequence (DNA): TGTGCCAGTAGTATAGATCTACAGGCTAATCAGCCCCAGCATTTT.

This clone was observed once. The chain couples TRBV9 to TRBJ1-5, with D perhaps matching TRBD1 (5 bases). This CDR3 spans 14 amino acids. V lost 5 bases, J lost 4 bases, and 13 bases lay in between. Germline CDR1 reads SGDLS; CDR2 reads YYNGEE. The CDR3, as DNA: TGTGCCAGCAGTGGACATCAAGTTAATCAGCCCCAGCATTTT. Its protein is CASSGHQVNQPQHF.

The rearrangement uses TRBV30 and TRBJ1-5; 10 bases agree with TRBD1. Germline assignment: CDR1 GTSNPN and CDR2 SVGIG (reference sequence). Losses at the gene ends were 2 bases for V and 2 bases for J; bases not matched to a gene: 9. CDR3 length equals 17 residues. DNA of the CDR3: TGTGCCTGGAGTTTCGGGGACAGGGGTGATGGCAATCAGCCCCAGCATTTT. Translation: CAWSFGDRGDGNQPQHF.

The chain employs TRBV27 and TRBJ1-2; the match to TRBD1 covers 10 bases. This CDR3 spans 15 amino acids. In germline, CDR1 is MNHEY, CDR2 SMNVEV (reference sequence). V dropped 0 bases and J dropped 5; count of bases not matched to a gene: 3. CDR3 sequence reads: CASSLSGQGLYGYTF. The DNA for the CDR3 is TGTGCCAGCAGTTTATCGGGACAGGGGCTATATGGCTACACCTTC.